The following is a T cell receptor (beta chain) sequence with its context. As yet, its antigen is unknown. Looked up from germline, CDR1 is SQVTM and CDR2 is ANQGSEA. The germline V and J ends were trimmed by 0 bases and 4 bases, with 15 bases remaining between them. The CDR3 runs 15 residues. Based on CD45RO/CCR7/CD25/CD127/CD95/CD27, CD4+ regulatory, stem cell-like memory, naive and central memory cells were sorted. These data belong to a study of beta chain features in type 1 diabetes. Study-level points and caveats: At VDJ recombination sites, type 1 diabetes patients had fewer insertions and more deleted nucleotides. The question left open here concerned HLA type influencing TCRB rearrangement. Sampled from patients, naive, central memory and Treg TCRB repertoires appeared more similar than those sampled from healthy donors.

All of the isolated RNA was reverse transcribed, so expressed TCRB transcripts were sequenced. The protocol was immunoSEQ multiplex PCR, while the TCRdb copy is restricted to in-frame clones and leaves out a portion. The sample lists 450,000 to 550,000 clones, 30% occurring once. Specimen: naive CD4+ T cells from blood. The genes are TRBV29-1 and TRBJ1-2; D is unclear. This receptor was identified in a man between 18 and 29 years old in good health. The CDR3 loop is CSVEEERASPYGYTF. The CDR3 coding sequence is TGCAGCGTTGAAGAGGAGAGGGCCTCTCCCTATGGCTACACCTTC.